Listed below are T cell receptor beta chains from one sample, sequenced in a study of T cell repertoires in cytomegalovirus infection. MiXCR, applied by TCRdb to the reads, yields one record per CDR3 protein. In the table there are 100,000 to 150,000 distinct CDR3 sequences, approximately 8.8% of which are singletons. Sequenced material: PBMCs. The receptors originated from a human donor in good health (CMV status not recorded). Some clones in this sample may be carry-over from other donors' samples. Each CDR3 is given with its conserved first and last residue. The D gene is left open where the match is weak. Size tells how often a clone was seen (once, few, many) or the class of an expanded clone, and some rows leave it out.

clone_size	d_call	v_call	j_call	cdr3_nt	cdr3_aa
many	.	TRBV10-3	TRBJ1-2	TGTGCCATCAGTGAGGACAGGCTGTATGGCTACACCTTC	CAISEDRLYGYTF
many	TRBD2	TRBV7-6	TRBJ2-1	TGTGCCAGCAGCTACTCGGGGGGCTCCTACAATGAGCAGTTCTTC	CASSYSGGSYNEQFF
.	.	TRBV28	TRBJ2-5	TGTGCCAGCGCAGGGGAGCGAGAGACCCAGTACTTC	CASAGERETQYF
many	TRBD1	TRBV7-6	TRBJ1-2	TGTGCCAGCAGCTTAGAGACAGGGAACTATGGCTACACCTTC	CASSLETGNYGYTF
many	.	TRBV7-2	TRBJ2-5	TGTGCCAGCAGCTTAGAAGACAGAATACAAGAGACCCAGTACTTC	CASSLEDRIQETQYF
many	.	TRBV7-9	TRBJ1-1	TGTGCCAGCAGCTTAGACCAGAACACTGAAGCTTTCTTT	CASSLDQNTEAFF
many	TRBD2	TRBV7-2	TRBJ2-7	TGTGCCAGCAGCTCTAGCGGGGGGGGGTCCTACGAGCAGTACTTC	CASSSSGGGSYEQYF
many	.	TRBV5-4	TRBJ1-1	TGTGCCAGCAGCTTGGAGAGGGTAGGCACTGAAGCTTTCTTT	CASSLERVGTEAFF
many	.	TRBV7-9	TRBJ2-1	TGTGCCAGCAGAGAAAAGGGGGGCTCCTACAATGAGCAGTTCTTC	CASREKGGSYNEQFF
many	.	TRBV7-9	TRBJ1-2	TGTGCCAGCAGCTTACGACCATTTTATGGCTACACCTTC	CASSLRPFYGYTF
many	TRBD2	TRBV5-4	TRBJ2-3	TGTGCCAGCAACAGCGGGGGGCCTAGCACAGATACGCAGTATTTT	CASNSGGPSTDTQYF
many	TRBD1	TRBV12-3/TRBV12-4	TRBJ2-5	TGTGCCAGCAGTGCGGACAGGAATCAAGAGACCCAGTACTTC	CASSADRNQETQYF
many	TRBD1	TRBV25-1	TRBJ1-6	TGTGCCAGCCGCGGACAGGCCGGGTATTCACCCCTCCACTTT	CASRGQAGYSPLHF
many	.	TRBV12-5	TRBJ2-3	TGTGCTAGTGGTTTGATACCAGATACGCAGTATTTT	CASGLIPDTQYF
many	.	TRBV28	TRBJ1-1	TGTGCCAGCAGTTTATCCGGGGCTGAAGCTTTCTTT	CASSLSGAEAFF
many	TRBD1	TRBV19	TRBJ1-2	TGTGCCAGTATTCCCACAGGGGGCGTTTATGGCTACACCTTC	CASIPTGGVYGYTF
many	.	TRBV19	TRBJ1-4	TGTGCCAGTACCCCCCCTCTGCAGAGAGAAAAACTGTTTTTT	CASTPPLQREKLFF
.	.	TRBV18	TRBJ2-7	TGTGCCAGCTCACCACCGGGGGGCGCTAGCTACGAGCAGTACTTC	CASSPPGGASYEQYF
many	.	TRBV7-2	TRBJ2-5	TGTGCCAGCAGCCTTACAGAGACCCAGTACTTC	CASSLTETQYF
many	.	TRBV12-3/TRBV12-4	TRBJ1-3	TGTGCCAGCAGTTTTTTCCTACTCCTAGCCCTCTCTGGAAACACCATATATTTT	CASSFFLLLALSGNTIYF
.	TRBD1	TRBV28	TRBJ1-3	TGTGCCAGCAGTCCAGAGACAGGGGGAATATCGGACACCATATATTTT	CASSPETGGISDTIYF
many	.	TRBV28	TRBJ1-2	TGTGCCAGCAGCCTCGGGGGGCCCAACTATGGCTACACCTTC	CASSLGGPNYGYTF
.	TRBD1	TRBV14	TRBJ1-6	TGTGCCAGCAGCCGACTAGACAGGGATAATTCACCCCTCCACTTT	CASSRLDRDNSPLHF
.	.	TRBV4-1	TRBJ2-3	TGCGTCAGCAGCAAGGAACTTTACACAGATACGCAGTATTTT	CVSSKELYTDTQYF
many	.	TRBV28	TRBJ1-5	TGTGCCAGCAGTCCCCCAATGGGGGGCTGGAATCAGCCCCAGCATTTT	CASSPPMGGWNQPQHF
many	.	TRBV7-6	TRBJ2-1	TGTGCCAGCTTCACTTACAATGAGCAGTTCTTC	CASFTYNEQFF
few	.	TRBV2	TRBJ1-1	TGTGCCAGCATTGGACTCCAAAAGGGGACGAACACTGAAGCTTTCTTT	CASIGLQKGTNTEAFF
many	.	TRBV7-9	TRBJ2-1	TGTGCCAGCAGCCGTCCCGGGAGCTCCTACAATGAGCAGTTCTTC	CASSRPGSSYNEQFF
many	.	TRBV20-1	TRBJ2-5	TGCAGTGTTGTCCGAGCCGACGGACTCTACCCGCGGGAGACCCAGTACTTC	CSVVRADGLYPRETQYF
many	.	TRBV5-6	TRBJ2-1	TGTGCCAGCAGCCAACCGGGGGCCACCCGCCATGAGCAGTTCTTC	CASSQPGATRHEQFF
many	.	TRBV7-3	TRBJ2-1	TGTGCCAGCAGCCCACACCTGGGCTACCCCATCAATGAGCAGTTCTTC	CASSPHLGYPINEQFF